What follows are 28 T cell receptor beta chains derived from one specimen sequenced in a study of shared clonotypes between healthy human individuals (dated by TCRdb to 2018 to 2021). Library creation used the immunoSEQ multiplex PCR assay. In its TCRdb copy, this immuneACCESS table keeps in-frame sequences only and misses some clones. Where compared with another copy, unresolved V genes explain less than half of these, and the others have no known cause. Here the sample has approximately 640,000 clones; less than 95% occur a single time. The ten top clones hold 34% of the sample. Sequencing was performed on memory CD8+ T cells from PBMCs. The sample's cell subset or site, from its label and the paper: CD45RO+ cells pooled with CCR7-negative TemRA cells. These receptors were collected from a man aged 18 to 29 in good health. Some clones in this sample may be carry-over from other donors' samples.

This clone was observed once. This chain joins TRBV29-1 and TRBJ2-1; 7 bases fit TRBD2. Germline CDR1 and CDR2: SQVTM and ANQGSEA. V was clipped by 2 bases and J by 3 bases; unmatched bases: 10. The CDR3 is made up of 16 amino acids. The CDR3 here is CSVENSGAGRYNEQFF. Here the CDR3 DNA reads TGCAGCGTTGAAAACAGCGGGGCAGGACGCTACAATGAGCAGTTCTTC.

J is TRBJ2-3 and V is TRBV28; the D gene is possibly TRBD1 (6 bases). This CDR3 is 14 amino acids long. V was clipped by 5 bases and J by 4 bases, with 13 bases between them. The germline gives CDR1 MDHEN, CDR2 SYDVKM. CDR3 coding DNA: TGTGCCAGCAGTGAACAGGGCTGGGCAGATACGCAGTATTTT. Translating gives CASSEQGWADTQYF.

The chain links TRBV6-5 to TRBJ2-3; D not certain. The CDR3 spans 12 residues. CDR1 MNHEY and CDR2 SVGAGI come from the germline V gene. Trimming took 0 bases from V and 6 from J, leaving 4 bases between them. The CDR3 here is CASSYSDDTQYF. As DNA, the CDR3 is TGTGCCAGCAGTTACTCTGACGATACGCAGTATTTT.

In nucleotides, the CDR3 is TGTGCCAGCAGTTTGTATGCCTACTACGAGCAGTACTTC. As protein: CASSLYAYYEQYF. This rearrangement joins TRBV27 to TRBJ2-7; no clear D gene. The CDR3 is made up of 13 amino acids. V was trimmed by 3 bases and J by 3 bases, leaving 9 bases between them. Germline V gene sequence: CDR1 MNHEY, CDR2 SMNVEV (reference sequence).

The chain uses TRBV11-2 and TRBJ2-5; the D is unclear. The germline CDR1 and CDR2 sequences are SGHAT and FQNNGV. The V gene lost 3 bases and the J gene lost 0 bases, with 14 bases spanning the gap. CDR3 length: 16 amino acids. CDR3 loop: CASSFWEIKNQETQYF. CDR3 DNA sequence: TGTGCCAGCAGCTTTTGGGAAATCAAAAACCAAGAGACCCAGTACTTC.

For this clone: Other nucleotide sequences in the sample specify the same CDR3. The gene calls are TRBV13 and TRBJ2-1; 9 bases map to TRBD2. Germline V gene sequence: CDR1 PRHDT, CDR2 FYEKMQ (reference sequence). There are 15 residues in the CDR3. With 0 bases clipped from V and 5 bases from J, the junction kept 2 bases outside the gene matches. CDR3 region: CASSLGLAGHNEQFF. CDR3 coding DNA: TGTGCCAGCAGCTTAGGACTAGCGGGTCACAATGAGCAGTTCTTC.

This clone came up once. The chain uses TRBV5-8 and TRBJ1-5; tentative D call: TRBD1 (6 bases). Germline loops: CDR1 SGHTS, CDR2 YDEGEE. Trimming pared 3 bases from V and 8 bases from J, leaving 15 bases between. This CDR3 is built from 14 residues. The CDR3 here is CASSWQGQMEPQHF. Written as DNA, the CDR3 is TGTGCCAGCAGCTGGCAGGGGCAGATGGAGCCCCAGCATTTT.

This sequence joins TRBV7-9 and TRBJ1-4; tentatively, D is TRBD1 (6 bases). The V and J ends lost 1 base and 5 bases respectively, with 20 bases between them. Germline V gene data show CDR1 as SEHNR and CDR2 as FQNEAQ (reference sequence). CDR3 length: 18 amino acids. The CDR3 coding sequence is TGTGCCAGCAGCTTAGGACCAGGGGAAATTGGGATAAATGAAAAACTGTTTTTT. It codes for CASSLGPGEIGINEKLFF.

The chain carries TRBV4-1 and TRBJ2-7, with D tentatively TRBD1 (5 bases). The germline V gene encodes CDR1 MGHRA and CDR2 YSYEKL. The V gene lost 3 bases and the J gene lost 3 bases, with 15 bases spanning the gap. The length of the CDR3 is 15 residues. CDR3 bases: TGCGCCAGCAGCCAGGAGAAGACAGAATACTACGAGCAGTACTTC. It translates to CASSQEKTEYYEQYF.

The rearrangement uses TRBV11-2 and TRBJ2-1; 9 bases agree with TRBD2. V shed 5 bases, J shed 6 bases, and the junction held 11 bases outside the gene matches. The germline V gene has CDR1 SGHAT and CDR2 FQNNGV. The CDR3 runs to 16 residues. The CDR3 protein is CASSLLRLAGLNEQFF. The CDR3 DNA reads TGTGCCAGCAGCCTACTAAGGCTAGCGGGACTCAATGAGCAGTTCTTC. Complete variable domain (other parts from reference TRBV11-2 and TRBJ2-1): EAGVAQSPRYKIIEKRQSVAFWCNPISGHATLYWYQQILGQGPKLLIQFQNNGVVDDSQLPKDRFSAERLKGVDSTLKIQPAKLEDSAVYLCASSLLRLAGLNEQFFGPGTRLTVL.

CDR3 coding DNA: TGTGCCTGGAGTCGCCTAGCGGGAGAGCAGTTCTTC. It yields the protein CAWSRLAGEQFF. The V call is TRBV30, the J call TRBJ2-1; 9 nucleotides agree with TRBD2. Germline lookup yields CDR1 GTSNPN and CDR2 SVGIG (reference sequence). The CDR3 runs 12 residues. V lost 2 bases, J lost 10 bases, and 3 bases stayed unmatched.

V is TRBV15 and J is TRBJ2-1; D could derive from TRBD1 or TRBD2 (5 bases each). Germline V CDR1 and CDR2: LNHNV, YYDKDF (reference sequence). CDR3 length: 14 amino acids. The V end lost 4 bases, the J end lost 6 bases, and 13 bases lay between the germline ends. The CDR3 region is CATSTSGSGNEQFF. The CDR3 coding sequence is TGTGCCACCAGCACGTCAGGGAGTGGCAATGAGCAGTTCTTC.

The CDR3 spells CASSYAGGDEQYF. The CDR3 coding sequence is TGTGCCAGCAGCTATGCAGGGGGTGACGAGCAGTACTTC. J is TRBJ2-7 and V is TRBV9, with 7 bases fitting TRBD1. Germline V gene data show CDR1 as SGDLS and CDR2 as YYNGEE. The CDR3 loop spans 13 amino acids. The ends lost 4 bases at V and 5 bases at J; junction bases unmatched: 6.

The chain carries TRBV27 and TRBJ1-3; tentative D call: TRBD1 (6 bases). Germline V gene data show CDR1 as MNHEY and CDR2 as SMNVEV (reference sequence). The CDR3 covers 13 residues. Deletions cut 3 bases from V and 4 bases from J, with 7 bases between. The CDR3 sequence: CASSFTGGNTIYF. The CDR3 DNA sequence: TGTGCCAGCAGTTTTACAGGGGGAAACACCATATATTTT.

The chain joins TRBV19 to TRBJ2-7; TRBD1 agrees at 7 bases. Germline V gene data show CDR1 as LNHDA and CDR2 as SQIVND (reference sequence). The CDR3 has 13 amino acids. V trimming: 4 bases; J trimming: 2 bases; junction bases outside the gene matches: 2. The CDR3 region has the DNA TGTGCCAGTAGTACGGGACAGACCTACGAGCAGTACTTC. Its protein product is CASSTGQTYEQYF.

This chain links TRBV4-1 with TRBJ2-7, with 10 nucleotides matching TRBD2. The junction had 9 bases not matched to a gene; V was cut back by 1 base and J by 3 bases. This CDR3 has 17 residues. Germline loops: CDR1 MGHRA, CDR2 YSYEKL. CDR3 DNA: TGCGCCAGCAGCCAAGTGACCACTAGCGGGACCAACTACGAGCAGTACTTC. This sequence encodes CASSQVTTSGTNYEQYF.

A few counts support this clone. The chain combines TRBV4-2 with TRBJ2-7; 14 nucleotides align to TRBD2. V was pared by 4 bases and J by 5 bases, with 10 bases of the junction left unmatched. This CDR3 comprises 17 residues. CDR1 is LGHNA and CDR2 is YNFKEQ in the germline V gene. As DNA, the CDR3 is TGTGCCAGCAGCCTCCTCGGGACTAGCGGGAGTAACGACGAGCAGTACTTC. It translates to CASSLLGTSGSNDEQYF.

J is TRBJ1-5 and V is TRBV10-3, with TRBD1 matching 8 bases. CDR1 is ENHRY and CDR2 is SYGVKD in the germline V gene. The V segment lost 3 bases and the J segment 4 bases; nucleotides outside the gene matches: 2. The CDR3 loop spans 14 amino acids. The CDR3 sequence is CAISDGQGNQPQHF. The CDR3 DNA is TGTGCCATCAGTGATGGACAGGGAAATCAGCCCCAGCATTTT.

The chain is built from TRBV28 and TRBJ2-1, with 7 positions matching TRBD2. Trimming took 5 bases from V and 3 from J; bases not matched to a gene: 4. CDR1 and CDR2 (germline): MDHEN, SYDVKM. There are 14 residues in the CDR3. CDR3 in amino acids: CASSPGTIYNEQFF. CDR3 DNA sequence: TGTGCCAGCAGTCCCGGGACTATCTACAATGAGCAGTTCTTC.

The rearrangement joins TRBV9 to TRBJ2-7, with D maybe TRBD1 (7 bases). The CDR3 has 15 residues. V lost 3 bases to trimming and J lost 2 bases, with 15 bases between them. CDR1 and CDR2 (germline): SGDLS, YYNGEE. The DNA of the CDR3 is TGTGCCAGCAGCGGCTATGCAGGGGGGACCTACGAGCAGTACTTC. It is translated as CASSGYAGGTYEQYF.

The chain carries TRBV7-9 and TRBJ2-3; 8 nucleotides align to TRBD2. After removal of 5 bases from V and 0 bases from J, the junction contained 13 bases not matched to a gene. This CDR3 spans 18 amino acids. Germline-derived CDR1 and CDR2 are SEHNR and FQNEAQ (reference sequence). The CDR3 loop is CASSPSLVGGESTDTQYF. CDR3 DNA sequence: TGTGCCAGCAGCCCCTCCCTAGTCGGGGGGGAGAGCACAGATACGCAGTATTTT.

The chain joins TRBV27 to TRBJ2-7; D ambiguous. V lost 2 bases, J lost 5 bases, and 19 bases lay in between. This CDR3 has 16 residues. Germline-derived CDR1 and CDR2 are MNHEY and SMNVEV (reference sequence). The CDR3 spells CASSLRSNPLWDEQYF. Here the CDR3 DNA reads TGTGCCAGCAGTTTACGGTCTAATCCCCTGTGGGACGAGCAGTACTTC.

The chain links TRBV11-2 to TRBJ1-2; D call uncertain. Germline V gives CDR1 SGHAT, CDR2 FQNNGV. The CDR3 has 16 residues. Deletions cut 0 bases from V and 0 bases from J, with 11 bases between. The CDR3 reads CASSLDLMGSNYGYTF. The DNA of the CDR3 is TGTGCCAGCAGCTTAGATCTGATGGGTTCTAACTATGGCTACACCTTC.

The chain combines TRBV7-9 with TRBJ2-1, with D unresolved. This CDR3 has 12 amino acids. V dropped 3 bases and J dropped 6 bases, with 6 bases sitting between them. Germline values: CDR1 SEHNR, CDR2 FQNEAQ (reference sequence). CDR3 residues: CASSFVINEQFF. The CDR3 nucleotides read TGTGCCAGCAGCTTTGTTATCAATGAGCAGTTCTTC.

The rearrangement links TRBV19 to TRBJ1-1, with a possible D match to TRBD1 (5 bases). The CDR3 loop spans 16 amino acids. Germline-derived CDR1 and CDR2 are LNHDA and SQIVND (reference sequence). Trimming shortened V by 3 bases and J by 4 bases, and 18 bases separated the two germline ends. The CDR3 DNA reads TGTGCCAGTAGTATTAATGAGGGTCCGGGACTCACTGAAGCTTTCTTT. Protein: CASSINEGPGLTEAFF. Combining the CDR3 with reference TRBV19 and TRBJ1-1 gives the whole variable domain DGGITQSPKYLFRKEGQNVTLSCEQNLNHDAMYWYRQDPGQGLRLIYYSQIVNDFQKGDIAEGYSVSREKKESFPLTVTSAQKNPTAFYLCASSINEGPGLTEAFFGQGTRLTVV.

In its sample, this clone was seen once. This chain links TRBV19 with TRBJ2-7; 7 bases are shared with TRBD1. The CDR3 sequence is 13 residues long. Per germline, CDR1 LNHDA and CDR2 SQIVND (reference sequence). J gave up 6 bases and V 6 bases, and 8 bases lay outside the gene matches. For the CDR3, the DNA is TGTGCCAGTAGCGGGGAATACAGGGGCGAGCAGTACTTC. Translation gives CASSGEYRGEQYF.

A remark on this clone: One end of the junction fails to match germline, which may point to a read error. The gene calls are TRBV30 and TRBJ2-3; weak D call: TRBD2 (5 bases). The CDR3 contains 11 residues. Germline loops: CDR1 GTSNPN, CDR2 SVGIG (reference sequence). The CDR3 sequence: CAWARLAPEGF. In nucleotides, the CDR3 is TGTGCCTGGGCGCGCCTAGCCCCTGAGGGATTT.

The V call is TRBV27, the J call TRBJ1-5, with a possible D match to TRBD1 (5 bases). The length of the CDR3 is 16 residues. The germline gives CDR1 MNHEY, CDR2 SMNVEV (reference sequence). The V and J ends lost 5 bases and 0 bases respectively, with 14 bases between them. The CDR3 sequence is CASSGSWGNSNQPQHF. In nucleotides, the CDR3 is TGTGCCAGCAGTGGTTCCTGGGGGAATAGCAATCAGCCCCAGCATTTT.